This T cell receptor beta chain was retrieved from a study of blood T cell repertoires in COVID-19. Study-level background: The study drew acute and convalescent COVID-19 samples from the United States, Italy and Spain. The cDNA or gDNA used as material had been derived from T cells, B-cell-depleted T cells, or PBMCs.

The length of the CDR3 is 15 residues. The junction had 14 bases not matched to a gene; V was cut back by 6 bases and J by 7 bases. CDR1 is SGHRS and CDR2 is YFSETQ in the germline V gene. As processed by the authors: For nucleated cells, counts were estimated from reference gene primer amplification. Method: immunoSEQ multiplex PCR; TCRdb's copy keeps in-frame clones and lacks some. V and J calls and clone size are copied from that table; D and trimming were computed from the DNA. The repertoire has 37,000 or so clones, around four fifths of them found once; the top ten carry roughly 14%. The sequencing sample was made of peripheral blood. The sequence was collected from a human donor in a cohort sampled during active COVID-19. The chain links TRBV5-1 to TRBJ2-7; 9 bases align to TRBD2. The CDR3 loop reads CASKKAGGPIEEQYF. CDR3 nucleotides: TGCGCCAGCAAAAAAGCGGGGGGACCGATTGAAGAGCAGTACTTC.